This entry describes one T cell receptor beta chain. In the study's own analysis: Researchers report that nucleated cell counts were estimated from reference gene primer amplification. TCRdb's table, derived via immunoSEQ multiplex PCR, lists solely in-frame clones and lacks some. V and J calls and clone size are given by that table; D and trimming were obtained from the DNA. The data show 20,000 to 25,000 clones, approximately 80% seen once. The entry originates in a study of blood T cell repertoires in COVID-19. Study as a whole: The origin of the acute and convalescent COVID-19 samples was the United States, Italy and Spain. From T cells, B-cell-depleted T cells, or PBMCs came the material, which was cDNA or gDNA.

The receptor's source is a man aged 80 or over with active or convalescent COVID-19. Sample: peripheral blood.

The DNA of the CDR3 is TGCGCCAGCAGTGCTAGGGCGGGAGGGCCCTCCTACGAGCAGTACTTC. It codes for CASSARAGGPSYEQYF. The V gene is TRBV4-1, the J gene TRBJ2-7; 9 bases are shared with TRBD2. The germline CDR1 and CDR2 sequences are MGHRA and YSYEKL. V was clipped by 6 bases and J by 0 bases; unmatched bases: 9. The CDR3 length is 16 residues.